What follows describes a single T cell receptor (beta chain). The sample comes from a study of shared T cell receptors in the human thymus. The germline gives CDR1 MDHEN, CDR2 SYDVKM. The CDR3 has 14 residues. The V gene lost 2 bases and the J gene lost 0 bases, with 8 bases spanning the gap. The data were produced by immunoSEQ multiplex PCR, yet TCRdb's version contains in-frame clones alone and is incomplete. The sample consists of roughly 700,000 clones, around nine tenths of them appearing once. The same sample was also used in a study of human thymus T cells. As that report states: Healthy Finnish infants having corrective surgery for congenital heart defects served as donors. Related work found strong thymic repertoire overlap between unrelated individuals.

The origin of this receptor is a boy younger than two with a congenital heart defect. The material sequenced was thymocytes. This chain joins TRBV28 and TRBJ2-7, with D unclear. For the CDR3, the DNA is TGTGCCAGCAGTTTAGCCCCCTACTCCTACGAGCAGTACTTC. Amino acid sequence: CASSLAPYSYEQYF. Full variable domain (outside the CDR3, taken from reference TRBV28 and TRBJ2-7): DVKVTQSSRYLVKRTGEKVFLECVQDMDHENMFWYRQDPGLGLRLIYFSYDVKMKEKGDIPEGYSVSREKKERFSLILESASTNQTSMYLCASSLAPYSYEQYFGPGTRLTVT.